Below, one T cell receptor beta chain is given with its context. PCR involved 60 Vbeta and 13 Jbeta primers. This table comes from immunoSEQ multiplex PCR, and its TCRdb copy is limited to in-frame clones, with some not included. The sample comprises about 130,000 clones, 80% of which are singletons, and around 4.1% rests with the top ten. This record belongs to a study of cytomegalovirus exposure and HLA in healthy donors. In germline, CDR1 is LGHNA, CDR2 YSLEER. V shed 4 bases, J shed 4 bases, and the junction held 6 bases outside the gene matches. The CDR3 is 14 residues long. The specimen sequenced was PBMCs. The gene calls are TRBV4-3 and TRBJ1-2; the match to TRBD1 covers 7 bases. This TCR derives from a woman in her 40s in good health and CMV-seronegative. DNA of the CDR3: TGCGCCAGCAGCCCCATAGGGGGCGGCTATGGCTACACCTTC. Residues: CASSPIGGGYGYTF.